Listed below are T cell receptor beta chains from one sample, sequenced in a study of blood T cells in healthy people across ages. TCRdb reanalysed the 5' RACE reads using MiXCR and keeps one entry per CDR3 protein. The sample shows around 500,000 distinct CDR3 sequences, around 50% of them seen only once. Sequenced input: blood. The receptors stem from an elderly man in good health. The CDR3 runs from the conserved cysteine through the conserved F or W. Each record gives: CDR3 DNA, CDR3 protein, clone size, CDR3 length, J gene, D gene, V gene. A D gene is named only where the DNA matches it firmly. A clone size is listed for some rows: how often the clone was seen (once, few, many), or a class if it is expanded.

CDR3 DNA: TGCGCCAGCAGCTTGGCGGACTACTCCTACAATGAGCAGTTCTTC
CDR3 protein: CASSLADYSYNEQFF
clone size: -
CDR3 length: 15
J gene: TRBJ2-1
D gene: -
V gene: TRBV5-1

CDR3 DNA: TGTGCCAGCATGGGGGGGTACGAGCAGTACTTC
CDR3 protein: CASMGGYEQYF
clone size: -
CDR3 length: 11
J gene: TRBJ2-7
D gene: TRBD2
V gene: TRBV2

CDR3 DNA: TGTGCCAGCAGCTCTCGAAGTGCGGGGCAAGATACGCAGTATTTT
CDR3 protein: CASSSRSAGQDTQYF
clone size: -
CDR3 length: 15
J gene: TRBJ2-3
D gene: -
V gene: TRBV7-3

CDR3 DNA: TGTGCCAGCGTAAAGGACAGGTCTCATGGAGATGGCTACACCTTC
CDR3 protein: CASVKDRSHGDGYTF
clone size: -
CDR3 length: 15
J gene: TRBJ1-2
D gene: TRBD1
V gene: TRBV27

CDR3 DNA: TGTGCCAGCTCGCGACAGGGGTTTTTCGAAGACTACGAGCAGTACTTC
CDR3 protein: CASSRQGFFEDYEQYF
clone size: -
CDR3 length: 16
J gene: TRBJ2-7
D gene: TRBD1
V gene: TRBV18

CDR3 DNA: TGCGCCAGCAGCTTGGATGGGACAAGCGCAGATACGCAGTATTTT
CDR3 protein: CASSLDGTSADTQYF
clone size: -
CDR3 length: 15
J gene: TRBJ2-3
D gene: -
V gene: TRBV5-1

CDR3 DNA: TGCAGTGTAAAAGGGGTCGGGGAGACCCAGTACTTC
CDR3 protein: CSVKGVGETQYF
clone size: -
CDR3 length: 12
J gene: TRBJ2-5
D gene: -
V gene: TRBV20-1

CDR3 DNA: TGTGCCAGCAGTGTTCGGGATTTCAACTATGGCTACACCTTC
CDR3 protein: CASSVRDFNYGYTF
clone size: -
CDR3 length: 14
J gene: TRBJ1-2
D gene: -
V gene: TRBV2

CDR3 DNA: TGTGCCAGTTCACGAGGACAAGGGGGCACTGAAGCTTTCTTT
CDR3 protein: CASSRGQGGTEAFF
clone size: -
CDR3 length: 14
J gene: TRBJ1-1
D gene: -
V gene: TRBV25-1

CDR3 DNA: TGTGCCAGCAGTTCAGCCTCCAGCGGTCACAACAATGAGCAGTACTTC
CDR3 protein: CASSSASSGHNNEQYF
clone size: -
CDR3 length: 16
J gene: TRBJ2-7
D gene: -
V gene: TRBV28

CDR3 DNA: TGTGCCAGCAGCCAGAACAGCTATAGCAATCAGCCCCAGCATTTT
CDR3 protein: CASSQNSYSNQPQHF
clone size: -
CDR3 length: 15
J gene: TRBJ1-5
D gene: -
V gene: TRBV3-1

CDR3 DNA: TGTGCCAGCAGTTACGTTACGGGCCAGCCCCAGCATTTT
CDR3 protein: CASSYVTGQPQHF
clone size: -
CDR3 length: 13
J gene: TRBJ1-5
D gene: -
V gene: TRBV6-5

CDR3 DNA: TGCAGTGCTAGCAGGGGGTCCACTAATGAAAAACTGTTTTTT
CDR3 protein: CSASRGSTNEKLFF
clone size: -
CDR3 length: 14
J gene: TRBJ1-4
D gene: TRBD1
V gene: TRBV20-1

CDR3 DNA: TGTGCCAGCAGTTCCCCTAGCGGGGGGGCCGGGAGCTCCTACAATGAGCAGTTCTTC
CDR3 protein: CASSSPSGGAGSSYNEQFF
clone size: many
CDR3 length: 19
J gene: TRBJ2-1
D gene: TRBD2
V gene: TRBV6-6

CDR3 DNA: TGTGCCAGCAGCGAAAGAGGTGGCTCCGCGGCGGAAGCTTTCTTT
CDR3 protein: CASSERGGSAAEAFF
clone size: few
CDR3 length: 15
J gene: TRBJ1-1
D gene: -
V gene: TRBV7-2

CDR3 DNA: TGTGCCAGCAGCCTCCTGAACACAGATACGCAGTATTTT
CDR3 protein: CASSLLNTDTQYF
clone size: few
CDR3 length: 13
J gene: TRBJ2-3
D gene: -
V gene: TRBV2

CDR3 DNA: TGTGCCATCAGTGAGTCTGCAGGGAGGGCGAATGAGCAGTTCTTC
CDR3 protein: CAISESAGRANEQFF
clone size: few
CDR3 length: 15
J gene: TRBJ2-1
D gene: TRBD2
V gene: TRBV10-3

CDR3 DNA: TGTGCTAGTGCTCCTCCGACAGGTATCAATGAGCAGTTCTTC
CDR3 protein: CASAPPTGINEQFF
clone size: many
CDR3 length: 14
J gene: TRBJ2-1
D gene: -
V gene: TRBV12-5

CDR3 DNA: TGTGCCAGCAGTAGGACTAGCAGCACAGATACGCAGTATTTT
CDR3 protein: CASSRTSSTDTQYF
clone size: -
CDR3 length: 14
J gene: TRBJ2-3
D gene: TRBD2
V gene: TRBV9

CDR3 DNA: TGTGCCAGCAGCGTAGGAGCGGGCAGGGTCGACGAGCAGTACTTC
CDR3 protein: CASSVGAGRVDEQYF
clone size: -
CDR3 length: 15
J gene: TRBJ2-7
D gene: -
V gene: TRBV9

CDR3 DNA: TGTGCCAGCAGTCGCCGGACTAGCGTCCAAGAGACCCAGTACTTC
CDR3 protein: CASSRRTSVQETQYF
clone size: -
CDR3 length: 15
J gene: TRBJ2-5
D gene: TRBD2
V gene: TRBV6-2/TRBV6-3

CDR3 DNA: TGCGCCAGCAGCCAAGGGTGGTCCGGGAACTATGGCTACACCTTC
CDR3 protein: CASSQGWSGNYGYTF
clone size: few
CDR3 length: 15
J gene: TRBJ1-2
D gene: -
V gene: TRBV4-3

CDR3 DNA: TGCAGTGCTATCAAAGGGACTAGCGGCCTCTATGATACGCAGTATTTT
CDR3 protein: CSAIKGTSGLYDTQYF
clone size: -
CDR3 length: 16
J gene: TRBJ2-3
D gene: TRBD2
V gene: TRBV20-1

CDR3 DNA: TGTGCCAGCAGTTACGACGGTGCCCAGGGCTATGGCTACACCTTC
CDR3 protein: CASSYDGAQGYGYTF
clone size: -
CDR3 length: 15
J gene: TRBJ1-2
D gene: -
V gene: TRBV7-2